A selection of T cell receptor beta chains follows, all from one sample in a study of cytomegalovirus exposure and HLA in healthy donors. Clones were sequenced by immunoSEQ multiplex PCR, and TCRdb holds only the in-frame ones, with some missing. The sample consists of fewer than 150,000 clones, about four fifths of them appearing once. Sequences were obtained from PBMCs. The receptor set was obtained from a man aged 25-45 years in good health and CMV-seronegative. CDR3s include the opening cysteine and the closing phenylalanine or tryptophan. A D gene is named only where the DNA matches it firmly. Clone size is given for some rows only: seen once, a few or many times, or a class if the clone is expanded.

abundance	d_gene	v_gene	j_gene	CDR3nt	CDR3aa
.	.	TRBV4-2	TRBJ2-7	TGTGCCAGCAGCCAAGACCCTAGCTTCTCTAGCGACGAGCAGTACTTC	CASSQDPSFSSDEQYF
once	.	TRBV5-4	TRBJ2-7	TGTGCCAGCACCTCAATTGGGCTCTACGAGCAGTACTTC	CASTSIGLYEQYF
.	TRBD1	TRBV30	TRBJ2-7	TGTGCCTGGAGTCTCACAGGGGGAGGCTACGAGCAGTACTTC	CAWSLTGGGYEQYF
.	TRBD1	TRBV28	TRBJ2-1	TGTGCCAGCAGTTTAGCAGGGGGCGATGAGCAGTTCTTC	CASSLAGGDEQFF
.	.	TRBV19	TRBJ2-1	TGTGCCAGTACCCTCCAGGGTGGATGGAATGAGCAGTTCTTC	CASTLQGGWNEQFF
few	TRBD1	TRBV5-1	TRBJ2-7	TGCGCCAGCAGCTTGGCCCTGAGACAGGGACCCTACGAGCAGTACTTC	CASSLALRQGPYEQYF
.	TRBD2	TRBV18	TRBJ2-2	TGTGCCAGCTCACCACCGATACCGGGACTAGCAGACTTAACGAACACCGGGGAGCTGTTTTTT	CASSPPIPGLADLTNTGELFF
few	.	TRBV5-6	TRBJ2-5	TGTGCCAGCAGCACCACCGGGGGCCAAGAGACCCAGTACTTC	CASSTTGGQETQYF
.	TRBD1	TRBV28	TRBJ2-7	TGTGCCAGCAGTCTCCACAGGGGCTTTTCCTACGAGCAGTACTTC	CASSLHRGFSYEQYF
few	.	TRBV7-8	TRBJ1-1	TGTGCCAGCAGCTTGAGAAGGAACACGGTCGCGGCTGAAGCTTTCTTT	CASSLRRNTVAAEAFF
.	.	TRBV4-2	TRBJ2-5	TGTGCCAGCAGCCAAGGGGCAGGGGACGTGGAGACCCAGTACTTC	CASSQGAGDVETQYF
once	.	TRBV25-1	TRBJ1-2	TGTGCCAGCAGTGCAGGGGATGGCTACACCTTC	CASSAGDGYTF
.	TRBD2	TRBV7-2	TRBJ2-5	TGTGCCAGCAGCCCTCAGACTAGCGGCCAAGAGACCCAGTACTTC	CASSPQTSGQETQYF
.	.	TRBV7-2	TRBJ1-5	TGTGCCAGCAGCTTCTTCAGGGGAATGGAGCCCCAGCATTTT	CASSFFRGMEPQHF
.	.	TRBV12-5	TRBJ1-4	TGTGCTAGTGATACAACCCCTCGGGTACGCGAAAAACTGTTTTTT	CASDTTPRVREKLFF
.	.	TRBV30	TRBJ1-4	TGTGCCTGGAGTGTACCCGGGGGTATTGAAAAACTGTTTTTT	CAWSVPGGIEKLFF
once	TRBD1	TRBV5-1	TRBJ2-2	TGCGCCAGCAGCGAAGGGACAGGGGCCGGCGGGGAGCTGTTTTTT	CASSEGTGAGGELFF
.	.	TRBV28	TRBJ2-1	TGTGCCAGCAGTTGGGGGCGGAATGAGCAGTTCTTC	CASSWGRNEQFF
.	TRBD2	TRBV27	TRBJ2-2	TGTGCCAGCAGTTTAAGACTAGCGGGACGAACCGGGGAGCTGTTTTTT	CASSLRLAGRTGELFF
.	TRBD2	TRBV5-6	TRBJ2-5	TGTGCCAGCAGCTGGGGGAGGGCTTCGGGCCAAGAGACCCAGTACTTC	CASSWGRASGQETQYF
.	TRBD1	TRBV23-1	TRBJ1-2	TGCGCCAGCAGTCAATGGGGGGACAGCTCCTCACTATGCGGCTACACCTTC	CASSQWGDSSSLCGYTF
.	TRBD2	TRBV7-3	TRBJ2-7	TGTGCCAGCAGCTCGGGGCTAGCGGGGAGCGAGCAGTACTTC	CASSSGLAGSEQYF
.	TRBD1	TRBV5-1	TRBJ1-1	TGCGCCAGCAGCTCGCAACAGGGGGCTTATACTGAAGCTTTCTTT	CASSSQQGAYTEAFF
.	TRBD1	TRBV10-3	TRBJ2-7	TGTGCCATCAGTGAAAAAGCGACAGGGCAATTTACCTACGAGCAGTACTTC	CAISEKATGQFTYEQYF
.	TRBD2	TRBV7-9	TRBJ2-5	TGTTCCAGCAGCTGGGAGGGAGAGACCCAGTACTTC	CSSSWEGETQYF
.	.	TRBV28	TRBJ1-2	TGTGCCAGCGGCCGAGGCTACACCTTC	CASGRGYTF
.	TRBD1	TRBV19	TRBJ2-5	TGTGCCAGTAGCCCTTATTCCGGGACAGGGACTCAAGAGACCCAGTACTTC	CASSPYSGTGTQETQYF
.	TRBD1	TRBV27	TRBJ1-2	TGTGCCAGCAGCACCGTGGCAGGGGGCTATGGCTACACCTTC	CASSTVAGGYGYTF
few	.	TRBV28	TRBJ1-1	TGTGCCAGCAGTTCCCAAGGGGCCCTTCTATTCGCTGAAGCTTTCTTT	CASSSQGALLFAEAFF
.	TRBD2	TRBV5-6	TRBJ2-4	TGTGCCAGCGGTTCGACTAGCGGGGGGGTTGGGAACATTCAGTACTTC	CASGSTSGGVGNIQYF
.	TRBD1	TRBV6-4	TRBJ1-5	TGTGCCAGCACCCAACCGAACAGGGGCTCCAATCAGCCCCAGCATTTT	CASTQPNRGSNQPQHF
.	TRBD2	TRBV4-3	TRBJ2-5	TGCGCCAGCAGCAGAGGACTAGCGACCCAAGAGACCCAGTACTTC	CASSRGLATQETQYF
.	.	TRBV4-1	TRBJ2-7	TGCGCCAGCAGCCAAATCGGGGGTGGGGGCGAGCAGTACTTC	CASSQIGGGGEQYF
few	.	TRBV2	TRBJ1-2	TGTGCCAGCAGGGAAACAGAAGTCTATGGCTACACCTTC	CASRETEVYGYTF
.	.	TRBV30	TRBJ2-1	TGTGCCTGGGGAGGTAACAGTCGCAATGAGCAGTTCTTC	CAWGGNSRNEQFF
.	TRBD1	TRBV6-4	TRBJ2-2	TGTGCCAGCAGTGACCGACAGGGGGGGAACACCGGGGAGCTGTTTTTT	CASSDRQGGNTGELFF
.	.	TRBV7-2	TRBJ2-7	TGTGCCAGCAGGCAACTAGGACGGAGCTACGAGCAGTACTTC	CASRQLGRSYEQYF
.	.	TRBV5-1	TRBJ1-1	TGCGCCAGCAGCTTGGGGGGCGTCGGGACTGAAGCTTTCTTT	CASSLGGVGTEAFF
.	TRBD2	TRBV2	TRBJ2-1	TGTGCCACCTCATTATCTAGCGGATACAATGAGCAGTTCTTC	CATSLSSGYNEQFF
.	.	TRBV7-9	TRBJ2-3	TGTGCCAGCATTGGAGGCCCCGGGGTAGATACGCAGTATTTT	CASIGGPGVDTQYF
.	.	TRBV30	TRBJ2-7	TGTGCCTGGACCCAGGGGCCCTCCTACGAGCAGTACTTC	CAWTQGPSYEQYF
few	.	TRBV6-4	TRBJ2-1	TGTGCCAGCAGTGAAGACCCCAGAGGGAATGAGCAGTTCTTC	CASSEDPRGNEQFF
.	.	TRBV9	TRBJ1-2	TGTGCCAGCAGCAGGGACAAGCTCTTTCACTATGGCTACACCTTC	CASSRDKLFHYGYTF
.	TRBD2	TRBV6-4	TRBJ2-1	TGTGCCAGCAGGCCTCTAGCGGGGTCCTACAATGAGCAGTTCTTC	CASRPLAGSYNEQFF
.	TRBD2	TRBV7-2	TRBJ2-3	TGTGCCAGCAGCCTCCTTAGCGGGGGCTCCGGTACGCAGTATTTT	CASSLLSGGSGTQYF
once	.	TRBV9	TRBJ2-2	TGTGCCAGCAGCTTGACTTCGAACACCGGGGAGCTGTTTTTT	CASSLTSNTGELFF
.	.	TRBV4-3	TRBJ2-3	TGCGCCAGCAGCCAAGAGACGAGGGGGGATACGCAGTATTTT	CASSQETRGDTQYF
few	TRBD1	TRBV6-5	TRBJ1-2	TGTGCCAGCACCGAAATTGGGACAGGGCGAGGCTACACCTTC	CASTEIGTGRGYTF
.	.	TRBV7-3	TRBJ2-2	TGTGCCAGCAGCTTAACGACAGGTTGGGTCGGGGAGCTGTTTTTT	CASSLTTGWVGELFF
.	TRBD1	TRBV7-8	TRBJ2-5	TGTGCCAGCAGCCGACAGGGAAGAGAGACCCAGTACTTC	CASSRQGRETQYF
.	.	TRBV28	TRBJ1-1	TGTGCCAGCAGTAACTTGGAGGGCTCAAGAGGGACCACTGAAGCTTTCTTT	CASSNLEGSRGTTEAFF
.	TRBD2	TRBV4-2	TRBJ2-3	TGTGCCAGCAGCCAAGGGGGCGGGGGGGCCGCAGATACGCAGTATTTT	CASSQGGGGAADTQYF
.	TRBD2	TRBV4-2	TRBJ2-3	TGTGCCAGCAGCCAAGGGACTAGCGGGGGGGTTAGCACAGATACGCAGTATTTT	CASSQGTSGGVSTDTQYF
once	.	TRBV4-2	TRBJ2-3	TGTGCCAGCAGCCCAGAAACCCGGGTAGCGGGCACAGATACGCAGTATTTT	CASSPETRVAGTDTQYF
few	.	TRBV28	TRBJ2-5	TGTGCCAGCAGTTTGGGACTGCCCCCGGGACCAACACAAGAGACCCAGTACTTC	CASSLGLPPGPTQETQYF
.	TRBD2	TRBV19	TRBJ2-3	TGTGCCAGTAGTCCACAGCCGAGCGGGAGCAGCGCAGATACGCAGTATTTT	CASSPQPSGSSADTQYF